This T cell receptor (beta chain) was captured in a study of cytomegalovirus exposure and HLA in healthy donors. 60 Vbeta and 13 Jbeta primers were used in PCR. Here immunoSEQ multiplex PCR was the method, and the copy in TCRdb shows in-frame clones only, minus some. Seen here are 65,000 to 85,000 clones, over 9% observed once, and the top ten hold approximately 23%. There are a few counts of this clone. Germline V CDR1 and CDR2: SGHRS, YFSETQ. The CDR3 runs to 15 residues. V lost 7 bases, J lost 5 bases, and 12 bases stayed unmatched. The chain is built from TRBV5-1 and TRBJ2-1; 7 bases are shared with TRBD1. Source material: PBMCs. This sequence was found in a man aged 55-75 years in good health and CMV-seropositive. The CDR3: CASQPRQGKDNEQFF. Written as DNA, the CDR3 is TGCGCCAGCCAGCCGAGACAGGGAAAGGACAATGAGCAGTTCTTC.